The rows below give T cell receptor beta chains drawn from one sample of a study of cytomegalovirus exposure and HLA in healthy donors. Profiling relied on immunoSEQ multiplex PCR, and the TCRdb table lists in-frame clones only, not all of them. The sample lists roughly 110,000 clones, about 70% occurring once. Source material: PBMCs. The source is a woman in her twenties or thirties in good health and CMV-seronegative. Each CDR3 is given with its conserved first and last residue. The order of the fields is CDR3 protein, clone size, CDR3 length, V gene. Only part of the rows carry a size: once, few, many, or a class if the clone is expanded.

CDR3aa: CASSHPAGDTDTQYF; abundance: .; len: 15; v_gene: TRBV7-9
CDR3aa: CASRSRAGGQETQYF; abundance: .; len: 15; v_gene: TRBV13
CDR3aa: CASSFGTGDYEQYF; abundance: .; len: 14; v_gene: TRBV6-1
CDR3aa: CASSPGGGYGGYTF; abundance: .; len: 14; v_gene: TRBV7-6
CDR3aa: CASSEQGAYEQYF; abundance: .; len: 13; v_gene: TRBV19
CDR3aa: CASSRRGVSSYEQYF; abundance: .; len: 15; v_gene: TRBV6-5
CDR3aa: CASRTTGLNTEAFF; abundance: .; len: 14; v_gene: TRBV6-5
CDR3aa: CASRFTENTEAFF; abundance: .; len: 13; v_gene: TRBV7-9
CDR3aa: CASSLNEKLFF; abundance: .; len: 11; v_gene: TRBV19
CDR3aa: CASSRQGMNTEAFF; abundance: .; len: 14; v_gene: TRBV2
CDR3aa: CASSPTGKGQPQHF; abundance: few; len: 14; v_gene: TRBV7-9
CDR3aa: CAWATIGRANEKLFF; abundance: once; len: 15; v_gene: TRBV30
CDR3aa: CSVEDGREAFF; abundance: .; len: 11; v_gene: TRBV29-1
CDR3aa: CAYGKRGPPDTQYF; abundance: .; len: 14; v_gene: TRBV30
CDR3aa: CASRAGQMNTEAFF; abundance: once; len: 14; v_gene: TRBV7-2
CDR3aa: CASSQGHDRENTEAFF; abundance: .; len: 16; v_gene: TRBV4-1
CDR3aa: CASLSGELFF; abundance: .; len: 10; v_gene: TRBV7-8
CDR3aa: CSVEEGARRTEAFF; abundance: once; len: 14; v_gene: TRBV29-1